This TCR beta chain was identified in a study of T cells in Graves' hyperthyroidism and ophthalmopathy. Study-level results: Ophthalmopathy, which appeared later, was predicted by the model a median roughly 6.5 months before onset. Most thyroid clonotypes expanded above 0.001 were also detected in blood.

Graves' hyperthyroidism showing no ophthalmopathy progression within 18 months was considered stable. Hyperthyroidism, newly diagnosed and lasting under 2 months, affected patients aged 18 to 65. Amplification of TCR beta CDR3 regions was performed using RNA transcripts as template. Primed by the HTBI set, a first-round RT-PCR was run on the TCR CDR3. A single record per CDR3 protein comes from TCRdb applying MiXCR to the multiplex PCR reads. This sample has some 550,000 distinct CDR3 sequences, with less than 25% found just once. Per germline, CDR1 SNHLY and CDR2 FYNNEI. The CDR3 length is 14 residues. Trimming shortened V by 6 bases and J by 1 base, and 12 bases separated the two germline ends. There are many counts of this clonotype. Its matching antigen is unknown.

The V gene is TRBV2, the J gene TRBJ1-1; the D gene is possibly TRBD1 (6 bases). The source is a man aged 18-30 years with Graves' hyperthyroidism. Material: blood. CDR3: CASRRDIKNTEAFF. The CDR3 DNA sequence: TGTGCCAGCAGGAGGGACATTAAGAACACTGAAGCTTTCTTT.